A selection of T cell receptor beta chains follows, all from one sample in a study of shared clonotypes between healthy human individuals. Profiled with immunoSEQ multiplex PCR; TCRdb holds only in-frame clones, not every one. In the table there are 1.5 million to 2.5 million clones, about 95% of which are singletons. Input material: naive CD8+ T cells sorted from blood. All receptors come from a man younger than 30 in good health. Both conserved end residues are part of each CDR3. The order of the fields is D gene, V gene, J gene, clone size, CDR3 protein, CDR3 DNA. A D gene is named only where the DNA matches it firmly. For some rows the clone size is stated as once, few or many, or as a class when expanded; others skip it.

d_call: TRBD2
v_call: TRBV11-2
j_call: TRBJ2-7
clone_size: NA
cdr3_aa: CASSHGLAGYEQYF
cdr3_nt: TGTGCCAGCAGCCATGGACTAGCAGGGTACGAGCAGTACTTC

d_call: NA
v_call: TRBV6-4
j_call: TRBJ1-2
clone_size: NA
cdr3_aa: CASSDGSETNYGYTF
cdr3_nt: TGTGCCAGCAGTGACGGATCGGAAACTAACTATGGCTACACCTTC

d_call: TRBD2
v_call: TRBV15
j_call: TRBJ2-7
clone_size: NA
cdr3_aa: CATSKASGRGEQYF
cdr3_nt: TGTGCCACCAGCAAGGCTAGCGGGAGGGGTGAGCAGTACTTC

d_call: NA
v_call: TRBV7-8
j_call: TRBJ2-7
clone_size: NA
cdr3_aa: CASSIEDGVGTYEQYF
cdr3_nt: TGTGCCAGCAGCATAGAAGACGGGGTCGGGACCTACGAGCAGTACTTC

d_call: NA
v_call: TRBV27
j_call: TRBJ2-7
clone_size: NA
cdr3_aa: CASSPGFSYEQYF
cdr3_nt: TGTGCCAGCAGCCCCGGGTTCTCCTACGAGCAGTACTTC

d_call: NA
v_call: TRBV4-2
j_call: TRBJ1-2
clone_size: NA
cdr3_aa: CASSQEPEGSLNNYGYTF
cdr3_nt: TGTGCCAGCAGCCAAGAACCCGAGGGCTCCCTAAATAACTATGGCTACACCTTC

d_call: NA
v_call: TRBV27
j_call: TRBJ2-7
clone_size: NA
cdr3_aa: CASSFGPSYEQYF
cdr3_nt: TGTGCCAGCAGTTTCGGGCCATCCTACGAGCAGTACTTC

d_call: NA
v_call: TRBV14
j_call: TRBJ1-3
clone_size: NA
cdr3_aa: CASSQDTWGPGNTIYF
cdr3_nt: TGTGCCAGCAGCCAAGATACCTGGGGGCCTGGAAACACCATATATTTT

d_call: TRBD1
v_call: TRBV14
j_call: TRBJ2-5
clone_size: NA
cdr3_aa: CASSSPGQGVLSQETQYF
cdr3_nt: TGTGCCAGCAGCTCACCGGGACAGGGGGTCCTAAGCCAAGAGACCCAGTACTTC

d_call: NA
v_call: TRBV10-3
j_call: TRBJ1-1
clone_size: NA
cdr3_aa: CAISESTEVGTEAFF
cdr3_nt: TGTGCCATCAGTGAGTCGACGGAAGTTGGCACTGAAGCTTTCTTT

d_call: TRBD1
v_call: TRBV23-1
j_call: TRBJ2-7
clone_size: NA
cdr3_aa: CASSHAGTGGRVDEQYF
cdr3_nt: TGCGCCAGCAGTCACGCCGGGACAGGCGGTCGGGTGGACGAGCAGTACTTC

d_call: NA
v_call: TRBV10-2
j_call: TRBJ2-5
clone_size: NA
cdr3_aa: CASSDPILPPQETQYF
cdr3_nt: TGCGCCAGCAGTGACCCCATCCTCCCTCCCCAAGAGACCCAGTACTTC

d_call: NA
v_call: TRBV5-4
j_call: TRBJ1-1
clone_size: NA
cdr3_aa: CASTRPDRPISEAFF
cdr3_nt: TGTGCCAGCACCAGACCCGACAGGCCCATCTCTGAAGCTTTCTTT

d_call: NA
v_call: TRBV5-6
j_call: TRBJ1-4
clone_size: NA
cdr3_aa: CASSLEATTNEKLFF
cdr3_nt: TGTGCCAGCAGCTTGGAGGCCACAACTAATGAAAAACTGTTTTTT

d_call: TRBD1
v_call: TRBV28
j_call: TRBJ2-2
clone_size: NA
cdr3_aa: CATLWTGDTGELFF
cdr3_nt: TGTGCCACTTTGTGGACAGGGGACACCGGGGAGCTGTTTTTT

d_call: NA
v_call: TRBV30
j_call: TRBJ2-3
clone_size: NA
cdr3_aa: CAWSVVEGTDTQYF
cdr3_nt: TGTGCCTGGAGTGTAGTTGAGGGCACAGATACGCAGTATTTT

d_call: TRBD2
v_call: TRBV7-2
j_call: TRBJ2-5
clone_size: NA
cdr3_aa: CASRPEAGPYQETQYF
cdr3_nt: TGTGCCAGCAGGCCTGAAGCGGGGCCGTACCAAGAGACCCAGTACTTC

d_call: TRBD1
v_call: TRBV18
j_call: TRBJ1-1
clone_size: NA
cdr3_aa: CASSLKDRGFLGTEAFF
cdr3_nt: TGTGCCAGCTCCCTGAAGGACAGGGGGTTTTTGGGCACTGAAGCTTTCTTT

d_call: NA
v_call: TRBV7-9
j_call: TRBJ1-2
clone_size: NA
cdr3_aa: CASSLAGGYGYTF
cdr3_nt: TGTGCCAGCAGCTTAGCAGGTGGCTATGGCTACACCTTC

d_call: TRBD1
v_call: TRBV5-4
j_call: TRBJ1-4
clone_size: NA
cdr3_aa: CASSLQGATNEKLFF
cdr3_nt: TGTGCCAGCAGTTTACAGGGGGCGACTAATGAAAAACTGTTTTTT

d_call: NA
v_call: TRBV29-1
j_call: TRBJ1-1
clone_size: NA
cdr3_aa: CSVEISQHFEAFF
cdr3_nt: TGCAGCGTTGAAATTTCCCAACACTTTGAAGCTTTCTTT

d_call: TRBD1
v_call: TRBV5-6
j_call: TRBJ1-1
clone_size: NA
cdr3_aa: CASSLEQGVMVSEAFF
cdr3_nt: TGTGCCAGCAGCTTGGAACAGGGGGTCATGGTATCTGAAGCTTTCTTT

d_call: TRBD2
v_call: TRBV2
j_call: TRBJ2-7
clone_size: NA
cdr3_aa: CASGSGGGYEQYF
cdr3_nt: TGTGCCAGCGGGTCAGGCGGGGGCTACGAGCAGTACTTC

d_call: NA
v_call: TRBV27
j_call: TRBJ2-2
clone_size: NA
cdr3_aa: CASSLRSGEPSTGELFF
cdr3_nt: TGTGCCAGCAGTTTACGGTCCGGGGAACCCAGCACCGGGGAGCTGTTTTTT

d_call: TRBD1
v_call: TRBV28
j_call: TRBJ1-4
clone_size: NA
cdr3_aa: CASSPFPGGADEKLFF
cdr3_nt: TGTGCCAGCAGCCCCTTCCCAGGGGGCGCGGATGAAAAACTGTTTTTT

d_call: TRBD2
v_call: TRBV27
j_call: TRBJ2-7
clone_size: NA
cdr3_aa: CASSLLAGESSYEQYF
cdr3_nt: TGTGCCAGCAGTTTACTAGCGGGAGAAAGCTCCTACGAGCAGTACTTC

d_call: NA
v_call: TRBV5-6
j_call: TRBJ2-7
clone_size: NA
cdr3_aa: CASSLAGSSYEQYF
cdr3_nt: TGTGCCAGCAGCTTGGCGGGCAGCTCCTACGAGCAGTACTTC

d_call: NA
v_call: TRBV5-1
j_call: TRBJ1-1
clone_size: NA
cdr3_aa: CASSPSRTPGNTEAFF
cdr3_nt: TGCGCCAGCAGCCCCTCCCGGACACCAGGAAACACTGAAGCTTTCTTT

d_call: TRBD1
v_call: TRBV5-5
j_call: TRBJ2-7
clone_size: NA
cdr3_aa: CASSLGTGGEQYF
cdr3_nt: TGTGCCAGCAGCTTAGGGACAGGTGGTGAGCAGTACTTC

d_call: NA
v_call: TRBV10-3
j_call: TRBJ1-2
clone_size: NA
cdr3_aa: CAIKGIYGYTF
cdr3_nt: TGTGCCATCAAAGGAATCTATGGCTACACCTTC

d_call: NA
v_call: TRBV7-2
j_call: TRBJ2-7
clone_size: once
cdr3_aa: CASSLDPTSGEQYF
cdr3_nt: TGTGCCAGCAGCTTAGACCCTACGTCCGGCGAGCAGTACTTC

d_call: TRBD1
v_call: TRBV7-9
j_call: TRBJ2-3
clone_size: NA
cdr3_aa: CASSSTGGSDTQYF
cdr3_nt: TGTGCCAGCAGCTCGACAGGGGGCTCAGATACGCAGTATTTT

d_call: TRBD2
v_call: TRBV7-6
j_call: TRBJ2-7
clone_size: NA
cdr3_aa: CASSSGRVYEQYF
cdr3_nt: TGTGCCAGCAGTAGCGGGAGGGTCTACGAGCAGTACTTC

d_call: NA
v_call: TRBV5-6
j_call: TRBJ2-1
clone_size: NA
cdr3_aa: CASSLEEEQFF
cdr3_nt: TGTGCCAGCAGTCTGGAGGAAGAGCAGTTCTTC

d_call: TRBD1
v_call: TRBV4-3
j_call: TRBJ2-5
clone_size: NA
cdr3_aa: CASSLDRTGSEETQYF
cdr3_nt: TGCGCCAGCAGCCTCGACAGGACAGGGTCAGAAGAGACCCAGTACTTC

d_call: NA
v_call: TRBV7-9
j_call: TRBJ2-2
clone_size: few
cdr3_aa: CASSLSNSGELFF
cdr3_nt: TGTGCCAGCAGCTTATCTAACTCCGGGGAGCTGTTTTTT